This T cell receptor (beta chain) was recorded in a study of cytomegalovirus exposure and HLA in healthy donors. Primers for the PCR totalled 60 Vbeta and 13 Jbeta. Clones were read by immunoSEQ multiplex PCR, and TCRdb kept only the in-frame ones, dropping some. Of 110,000 or so clones detected, over 70% appear once; the ten largest clones hold around 1.5%. CDR3 length: 18 residues. The ends were cut back, 4 bases at V and 5 bases at J, with 26 bases in the middle. Per germline, CDR1 MGHRA and CDR2 YSYEKL. Study-level points and caveats: Most TCR sequences were seen very rarely across donors, but some public TCRs occurred in many.

Regarding this clone: What it binds is unknown. Within the sample, other DNA sequences also encode this same CDR3.

Sequenced: PBMCs. The TCR was taken from a woman between 18 and 29 years old in good health and CMV-seronegative. The V gene is TRBV4-1, the J gene TRBJ2-5; perhaps TRBD2 as D (7 bases). Written as DNA, the CDR3 is TGCGCCAGCAGCCTCCTACCTCCTCAGGGGCTAGCGGACGAGACCCAGTACTTC. Its protein is CASSLLPPQGLADETQYF.